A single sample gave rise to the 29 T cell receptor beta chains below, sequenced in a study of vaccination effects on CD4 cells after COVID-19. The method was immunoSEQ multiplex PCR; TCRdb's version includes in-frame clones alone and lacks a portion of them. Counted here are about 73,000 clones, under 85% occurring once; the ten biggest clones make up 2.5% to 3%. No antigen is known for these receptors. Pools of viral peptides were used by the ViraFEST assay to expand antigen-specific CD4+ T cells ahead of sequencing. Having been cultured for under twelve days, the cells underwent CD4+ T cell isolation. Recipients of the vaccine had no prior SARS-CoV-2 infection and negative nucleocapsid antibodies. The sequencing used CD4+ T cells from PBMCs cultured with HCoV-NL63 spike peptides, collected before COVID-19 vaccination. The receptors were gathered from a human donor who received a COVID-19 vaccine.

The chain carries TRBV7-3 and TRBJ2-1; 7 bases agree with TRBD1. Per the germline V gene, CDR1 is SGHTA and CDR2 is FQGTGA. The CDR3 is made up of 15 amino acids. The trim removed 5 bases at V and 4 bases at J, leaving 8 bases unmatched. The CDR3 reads CASSQGTVRYNEQFF. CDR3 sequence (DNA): TGTGCCAGCAGCCAGGGGACAGTCAGATACAATGAGCAGTTCTTC.

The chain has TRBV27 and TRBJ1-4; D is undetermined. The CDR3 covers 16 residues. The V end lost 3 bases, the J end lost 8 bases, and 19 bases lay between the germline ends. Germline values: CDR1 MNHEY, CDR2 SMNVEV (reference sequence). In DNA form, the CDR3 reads TGTGCCAGCAGTTTTTTGTCTCTGGGGAGCGTCGAAAAACTGTTTTTT. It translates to CASSFLSLGSVEKLFF.

CDR3 sequence: CASSLESGETQYF. In DNA, the CDR3 is TGCGCCAGCAGCTTGGAATCCGGTGAGACCCAGTACTTC. The gene calls are TRBV5-1 and TRBJ2-5; D remains ambiguous. The V gene's germline CDR1 is SGHRS and CDR2 YFSETQ. CDR3 length: 13 amino acids. V lost 0 bases to trimming and J lost 5 bases, with 8 bases between them.

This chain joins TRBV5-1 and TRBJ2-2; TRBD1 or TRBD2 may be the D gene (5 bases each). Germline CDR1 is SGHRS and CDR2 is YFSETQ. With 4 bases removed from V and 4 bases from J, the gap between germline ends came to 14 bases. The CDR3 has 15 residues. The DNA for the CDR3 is TGCGCCAGCAGCCCGCCCGGGACGGGCACCGGGGAGCTGTTTTTT. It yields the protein CASSPPGTGTGELFF.

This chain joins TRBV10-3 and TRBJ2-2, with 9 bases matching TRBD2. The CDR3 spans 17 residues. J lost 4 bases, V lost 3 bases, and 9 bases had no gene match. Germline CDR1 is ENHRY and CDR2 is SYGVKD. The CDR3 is CAISDRPAGGFTGELFF. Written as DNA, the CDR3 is TGTGCCATCAGTGACCGCCCAGCGGGGGGTTTCACCGGGGAGCTGTTTTTT.

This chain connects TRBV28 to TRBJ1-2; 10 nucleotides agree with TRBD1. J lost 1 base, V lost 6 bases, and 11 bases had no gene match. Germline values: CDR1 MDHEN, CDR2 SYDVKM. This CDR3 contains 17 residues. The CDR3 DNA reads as TGTGCCAGCAGCCCCACCGGGACAGGGGCCCTTAACTATGGCTACACCTTC. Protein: CASSPTGTGALNYGYTF.

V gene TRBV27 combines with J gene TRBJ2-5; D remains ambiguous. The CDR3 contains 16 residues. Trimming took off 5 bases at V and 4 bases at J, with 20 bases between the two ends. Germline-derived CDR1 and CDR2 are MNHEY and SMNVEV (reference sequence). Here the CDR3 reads CASSPSFGRVSETQYF. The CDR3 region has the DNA TGTGCCAGCAGTCCAAGCTTCGGACGGGTCTCAGAGACCCAGTACTTC.

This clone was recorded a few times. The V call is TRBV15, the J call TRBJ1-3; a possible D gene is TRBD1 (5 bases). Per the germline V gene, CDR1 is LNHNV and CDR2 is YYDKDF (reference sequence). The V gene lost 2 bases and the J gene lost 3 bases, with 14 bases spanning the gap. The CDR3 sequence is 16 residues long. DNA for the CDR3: TGTGCCACCAGCAGACCACGGCAGGGTGTTGGAAACACCATATATTTT. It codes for CATSRPRQGVGNTIYF.

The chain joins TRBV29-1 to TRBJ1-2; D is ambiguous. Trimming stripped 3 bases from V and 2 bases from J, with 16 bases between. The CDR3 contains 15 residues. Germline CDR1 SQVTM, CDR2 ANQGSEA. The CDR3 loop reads CSVDRTTMSNYGYTF. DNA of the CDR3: TGCAGCGTTGATCGAACCACAATGAGCAACTATGGCTACACCTTC.

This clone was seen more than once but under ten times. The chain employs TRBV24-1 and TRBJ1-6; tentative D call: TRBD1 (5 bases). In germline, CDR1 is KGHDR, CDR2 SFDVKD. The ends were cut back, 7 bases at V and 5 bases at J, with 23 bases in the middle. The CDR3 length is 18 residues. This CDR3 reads CATSETEGRASDNSPLHF. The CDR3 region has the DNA TGTGCCACCAGCGAGACCGAGGGGAGGGCCAGTGATAATTCACCCCTCCACTTT.

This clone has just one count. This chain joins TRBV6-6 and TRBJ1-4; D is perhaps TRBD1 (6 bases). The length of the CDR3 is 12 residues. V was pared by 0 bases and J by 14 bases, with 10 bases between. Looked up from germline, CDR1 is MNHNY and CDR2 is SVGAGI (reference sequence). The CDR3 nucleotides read TGTGCCAGCAGTTACTCGGGACACTACCTGTTTTTT. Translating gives CASSYSGHYLFF.

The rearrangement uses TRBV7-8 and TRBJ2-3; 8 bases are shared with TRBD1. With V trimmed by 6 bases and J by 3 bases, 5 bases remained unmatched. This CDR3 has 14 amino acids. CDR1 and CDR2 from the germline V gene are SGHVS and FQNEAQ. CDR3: CASRRQGATDTQYF. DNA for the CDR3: TGTGCCAGCAGGAGGCAGGGGGCAACAGATACGCAGTATTTT.

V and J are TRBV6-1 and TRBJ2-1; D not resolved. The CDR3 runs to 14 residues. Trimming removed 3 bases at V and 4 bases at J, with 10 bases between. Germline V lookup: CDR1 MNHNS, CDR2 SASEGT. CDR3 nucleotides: TGTGCCAGCAGTGAGGTGGCAGGATACAATGAGCAGTTCTTC. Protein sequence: CASSEVAGYNEQFF.

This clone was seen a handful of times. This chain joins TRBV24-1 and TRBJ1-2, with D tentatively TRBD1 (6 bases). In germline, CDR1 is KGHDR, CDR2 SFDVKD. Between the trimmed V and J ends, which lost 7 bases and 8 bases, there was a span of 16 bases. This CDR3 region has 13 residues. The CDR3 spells CATRPTGIGGYTF. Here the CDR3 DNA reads TGTGCCACCAGACCGACAGGAATCGGCGGCTACACCTTC.

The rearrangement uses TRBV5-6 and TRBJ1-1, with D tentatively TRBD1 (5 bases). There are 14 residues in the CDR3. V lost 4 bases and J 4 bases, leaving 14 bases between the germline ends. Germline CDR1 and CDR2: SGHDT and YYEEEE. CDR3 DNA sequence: TGTGCCAGCAGCAAAAGGGTTAGGGGCACTGAAGCTTTCTTT. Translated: CASSKRVRGTEAFF.

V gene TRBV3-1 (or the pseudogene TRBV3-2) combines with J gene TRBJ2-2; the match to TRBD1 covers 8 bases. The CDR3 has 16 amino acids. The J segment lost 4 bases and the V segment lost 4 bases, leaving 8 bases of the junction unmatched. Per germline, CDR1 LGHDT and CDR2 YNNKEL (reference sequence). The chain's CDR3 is CASSPKDRGVTGELFF. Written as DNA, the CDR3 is TGTGCCAGCAGCCCAAAAGACAGGGGTGTCACCGGGGAGCTGTTTTTT.

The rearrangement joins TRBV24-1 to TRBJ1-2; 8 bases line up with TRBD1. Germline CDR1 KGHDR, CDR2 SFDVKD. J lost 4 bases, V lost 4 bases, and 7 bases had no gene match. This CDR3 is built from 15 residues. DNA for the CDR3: TGTGCCACCAGTGACCCCGGACAGGGCAGCTATGGCTACACCTTC. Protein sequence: CATSDPGQGSYGYTF.

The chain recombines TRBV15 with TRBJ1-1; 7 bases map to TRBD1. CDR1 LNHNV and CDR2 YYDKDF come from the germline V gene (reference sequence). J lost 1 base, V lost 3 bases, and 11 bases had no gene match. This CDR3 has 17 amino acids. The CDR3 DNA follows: TGTGCCACCAGCAGCCGACAGGGAATCGTGGAGAACACTGAAGCTTTCTTT. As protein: CATSSRQGIVENTEAFF.

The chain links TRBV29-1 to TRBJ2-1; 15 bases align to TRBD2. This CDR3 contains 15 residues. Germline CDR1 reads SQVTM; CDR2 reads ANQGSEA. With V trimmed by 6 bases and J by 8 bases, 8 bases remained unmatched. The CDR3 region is CSVAGTSGGKDEQFF. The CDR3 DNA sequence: TGCAGCGTGGCCGGGACTAGCGGGGGGAAGGATGAGCAGTTCTTC.

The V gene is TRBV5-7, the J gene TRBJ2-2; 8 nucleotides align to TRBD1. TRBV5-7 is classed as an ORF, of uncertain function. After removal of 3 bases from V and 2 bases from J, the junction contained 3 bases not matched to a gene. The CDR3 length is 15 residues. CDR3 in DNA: TGTGCCAGCAGCTGGGGACAGGTAAACACCGGGGAGCTGTTTTTT. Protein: CASSWGQVNTGELFF.

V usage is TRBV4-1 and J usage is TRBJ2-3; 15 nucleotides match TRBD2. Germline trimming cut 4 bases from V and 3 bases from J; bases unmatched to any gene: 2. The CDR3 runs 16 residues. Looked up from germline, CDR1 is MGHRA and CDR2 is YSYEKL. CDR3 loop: CASSRGTSGGTDTQYF. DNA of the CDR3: TGCGCCAGCAGCCGAGGGACTAGCGGGGGGACAGATACGCAGTATTTT.

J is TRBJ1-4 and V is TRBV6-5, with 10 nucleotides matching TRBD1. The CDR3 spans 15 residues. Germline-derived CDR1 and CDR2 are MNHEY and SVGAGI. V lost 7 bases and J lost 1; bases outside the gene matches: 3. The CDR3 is CASKRDRGTNEKLFF. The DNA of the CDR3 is TGTGCCAGCAAGCGGGACAGGGGAACTAATGAAAAACTGTTTTTT.

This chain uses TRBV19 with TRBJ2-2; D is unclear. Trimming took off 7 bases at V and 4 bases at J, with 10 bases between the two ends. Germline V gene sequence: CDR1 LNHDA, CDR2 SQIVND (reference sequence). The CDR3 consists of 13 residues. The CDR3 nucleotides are TGTGCCAGTACCGCAGGCGTCACCGGGGAGCTGTTTTTT. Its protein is CASTAGVTGELFF.

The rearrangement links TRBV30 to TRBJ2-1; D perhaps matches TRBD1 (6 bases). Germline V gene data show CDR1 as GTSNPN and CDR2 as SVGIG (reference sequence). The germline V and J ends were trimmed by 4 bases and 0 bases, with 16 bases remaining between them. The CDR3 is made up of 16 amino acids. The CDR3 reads CAWNRNRDFSYNEQFF. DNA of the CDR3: TGTGCCTGGAATCGAAACAGGGATTTCTCCTACAATGAGCAGTTCTTC.

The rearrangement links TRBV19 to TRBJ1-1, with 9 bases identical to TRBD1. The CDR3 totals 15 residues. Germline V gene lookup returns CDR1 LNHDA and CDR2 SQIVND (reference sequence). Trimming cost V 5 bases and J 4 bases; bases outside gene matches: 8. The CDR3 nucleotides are TGTGCCAGTAGTTCATTCGGGACAGGGATCACTGAAGCTTTCTTT. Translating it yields CASSSFGTGITEAFF.

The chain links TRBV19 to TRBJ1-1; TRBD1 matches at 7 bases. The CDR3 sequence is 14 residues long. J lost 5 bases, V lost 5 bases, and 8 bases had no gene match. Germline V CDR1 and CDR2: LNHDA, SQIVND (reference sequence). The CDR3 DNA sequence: TGTGCCAGTAGTCTCGACAGGGTGGAAACTGAAGCTTTCTTT. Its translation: CASSLDRVETEAFF.

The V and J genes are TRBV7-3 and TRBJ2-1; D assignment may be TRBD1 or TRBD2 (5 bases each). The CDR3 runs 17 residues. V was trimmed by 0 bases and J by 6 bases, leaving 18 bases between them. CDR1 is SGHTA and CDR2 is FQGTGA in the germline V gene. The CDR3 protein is CASSLTFVTGLGNEQFF. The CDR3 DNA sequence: TGTGCCAGCAGCTTAACGTTTGTAACAGGACTTGGCAATGAGCAGTTCTTC.

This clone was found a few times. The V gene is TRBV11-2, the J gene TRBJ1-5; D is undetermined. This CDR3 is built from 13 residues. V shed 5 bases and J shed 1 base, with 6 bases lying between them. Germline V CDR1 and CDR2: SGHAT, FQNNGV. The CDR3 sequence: CASSPDSNQPQHF. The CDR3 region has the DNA TGTGCCAGCAGCCCAGACAGCAATCAGCCCCAGCATTTT.

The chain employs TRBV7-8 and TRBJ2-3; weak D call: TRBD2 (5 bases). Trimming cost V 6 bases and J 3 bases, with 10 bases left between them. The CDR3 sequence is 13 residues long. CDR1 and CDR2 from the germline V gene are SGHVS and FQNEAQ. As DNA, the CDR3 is TGTGCCAGCAGGGAGGTTGGGACAGATACGCAGTATTTT. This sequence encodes CASREVGTDTQYF.